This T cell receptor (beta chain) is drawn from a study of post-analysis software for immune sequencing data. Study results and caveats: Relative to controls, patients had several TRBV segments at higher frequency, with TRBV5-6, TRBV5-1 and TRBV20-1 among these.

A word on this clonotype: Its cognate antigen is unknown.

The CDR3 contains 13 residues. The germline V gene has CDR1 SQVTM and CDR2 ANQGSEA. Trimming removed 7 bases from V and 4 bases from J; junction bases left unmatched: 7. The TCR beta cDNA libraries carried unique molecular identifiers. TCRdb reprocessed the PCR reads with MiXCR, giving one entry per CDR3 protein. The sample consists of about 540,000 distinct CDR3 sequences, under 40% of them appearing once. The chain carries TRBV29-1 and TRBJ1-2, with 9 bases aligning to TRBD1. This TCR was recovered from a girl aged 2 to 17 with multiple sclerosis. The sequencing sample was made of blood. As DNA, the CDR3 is TGCAGCGCGGGACAGGGCGACAGCTATGGCTACACCTTC. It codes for CSAGQGDSYGYTF.